A single sample gave rise to the 2 T cell receptor beta chains below, sequenced in a study of tumor-infiltrating lymphocytes in localized non-small cell lung cancer (dated by TCRdb to the early 2020s). The library was produced with the immunoSEQ multiplex PCR assay. What TCRdb holds here is the immuneACCESS table cut down to in-frame rearrangements. Part of the clones is not present; checked against another copy, under half of the missing clones reflect an unresolved V gene, and the others are unexplained. The sample table contains roughly 7,000 clones; only one count was recorded for 74% of them. The ten largest make up approximately 30% of the sample. Input material: lung tumor tissue. The source is a human donor with non-small cell lung cancer.

The sample holds one count of this clone. The rearrangement joins TRBV5-5 to TRBJ2-5; D is unresolved. The V end was cut by 2 bases, the J end by 4 bases, with 6 bases between. Germline V gene sequence: CDR1 SGHKS, CDR2 YYEKEE (reference sequence). The CDR3 runs to 12 residues. CDR3 DNA sequence: TGTGCCAGCAGCTTCAGCGTAGAGACCCAGTACTTC. Its translation: CASSFSVETQYF.

This clone was observed a few times. V is TRBV6-1 and J is TRBJ1-5; D call uncertain. This CDR3 spans 13 amino acids. From germline, CDR1 is MNHNS and CDR2 SASEGT. With 0 bases removed from V and 11 bases from J, the gap between germline ends came to 11 bases. CDR3: CASSEALTFTQHF. The CDR3 DNA reads TGTGCCAGCAGTGAAGCTTTGACATTTACCCAGCATTTT.